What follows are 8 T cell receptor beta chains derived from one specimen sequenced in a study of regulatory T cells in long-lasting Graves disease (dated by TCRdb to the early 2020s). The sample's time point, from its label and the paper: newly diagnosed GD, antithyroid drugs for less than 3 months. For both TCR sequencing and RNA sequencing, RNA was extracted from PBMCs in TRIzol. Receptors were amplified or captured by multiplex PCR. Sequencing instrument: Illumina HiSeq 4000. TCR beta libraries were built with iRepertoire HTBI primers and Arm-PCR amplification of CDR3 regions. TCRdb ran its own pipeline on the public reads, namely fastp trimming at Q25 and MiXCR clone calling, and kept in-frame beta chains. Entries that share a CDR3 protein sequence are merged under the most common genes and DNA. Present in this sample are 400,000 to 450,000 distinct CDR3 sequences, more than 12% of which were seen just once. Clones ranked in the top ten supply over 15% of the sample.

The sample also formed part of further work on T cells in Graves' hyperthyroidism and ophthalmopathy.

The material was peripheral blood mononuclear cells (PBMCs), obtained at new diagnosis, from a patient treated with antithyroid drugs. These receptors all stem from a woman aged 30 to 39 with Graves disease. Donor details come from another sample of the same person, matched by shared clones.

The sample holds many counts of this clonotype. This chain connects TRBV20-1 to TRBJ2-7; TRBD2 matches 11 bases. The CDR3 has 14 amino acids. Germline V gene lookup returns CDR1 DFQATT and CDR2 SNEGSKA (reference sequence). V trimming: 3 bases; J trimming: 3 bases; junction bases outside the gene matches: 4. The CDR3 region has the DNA TGCAGTGCTAGGGGACTAGCGGACCACTACGAGCAGTACTTC. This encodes CSARGLADHYEQYF.

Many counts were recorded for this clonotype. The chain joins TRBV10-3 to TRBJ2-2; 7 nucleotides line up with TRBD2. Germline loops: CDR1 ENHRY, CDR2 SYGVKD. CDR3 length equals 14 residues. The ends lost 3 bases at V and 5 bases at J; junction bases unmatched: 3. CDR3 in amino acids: CAISESGRTGELFF. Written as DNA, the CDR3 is TGTGCCATCAGTGAATCCGGGAGGACCGGGGAGCTGTTTTTT.

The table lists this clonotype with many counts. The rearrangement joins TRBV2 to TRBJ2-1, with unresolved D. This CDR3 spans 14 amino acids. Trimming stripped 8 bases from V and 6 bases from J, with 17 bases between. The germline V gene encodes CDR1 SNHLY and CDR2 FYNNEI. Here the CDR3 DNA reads TGTGCCAGCGGGGTGGGTACCCGCACCAATGAGCAGTTCTTC. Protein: CASGVGTRTNEQFF.

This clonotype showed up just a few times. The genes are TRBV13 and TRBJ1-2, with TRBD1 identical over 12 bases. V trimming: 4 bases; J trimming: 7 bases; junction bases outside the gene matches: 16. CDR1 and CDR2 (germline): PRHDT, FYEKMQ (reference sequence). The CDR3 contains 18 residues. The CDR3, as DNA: TGTGCCAGCAGCTCCCAATGGGTCAGGGACAGGGGGCCTCCTGGCTACACCTTC. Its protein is CASSSQWVRDRGPPGYTF.

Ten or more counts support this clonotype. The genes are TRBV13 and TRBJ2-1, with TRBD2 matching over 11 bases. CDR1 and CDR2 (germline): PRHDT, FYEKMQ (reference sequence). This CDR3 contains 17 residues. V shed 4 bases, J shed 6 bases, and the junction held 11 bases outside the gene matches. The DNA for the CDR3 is TGTGCCAGCAGCTATCAATTAGCGGGAGGGACGGCCAATGAGCAGTTCTTC. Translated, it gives CASSYQLAGGTANEQFF.

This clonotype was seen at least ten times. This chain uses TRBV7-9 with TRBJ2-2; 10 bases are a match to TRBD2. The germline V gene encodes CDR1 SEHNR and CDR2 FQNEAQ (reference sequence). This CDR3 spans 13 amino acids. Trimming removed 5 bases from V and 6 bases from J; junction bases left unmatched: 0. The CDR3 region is CASSGTSAGELFF. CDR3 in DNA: TGTGCCAGCAGCGGGACTAGCGCCGGGGAGCTGTTTTTT. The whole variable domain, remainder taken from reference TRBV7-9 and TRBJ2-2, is DTGVSQNPRHKITKRGQNVTFRCDPISEHNRLYWYRQTLGQGPEFLTYFQNEAQLEKSRLLSDRFSAERPKGSFSTLEIQRTEQGDSAMYLCASSGTSAGELFFGEGSRLTVL.

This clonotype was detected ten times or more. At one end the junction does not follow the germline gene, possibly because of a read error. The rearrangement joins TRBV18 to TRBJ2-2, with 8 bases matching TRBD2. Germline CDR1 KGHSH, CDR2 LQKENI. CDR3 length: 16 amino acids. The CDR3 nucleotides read TGCGCCAGCAGCCCACCAGGACTAGCTAACACCGGGGAGCTGTTTTTT. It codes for CASSPPGLANTGELFF.

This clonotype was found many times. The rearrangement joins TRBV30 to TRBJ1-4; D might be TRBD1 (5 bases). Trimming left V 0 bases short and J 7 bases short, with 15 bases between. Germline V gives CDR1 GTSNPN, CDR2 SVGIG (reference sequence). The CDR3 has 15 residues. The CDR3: CAWSVHRGSGEKLFF. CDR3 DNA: TGTGCCTGGAGTGTACATCGGGGGTCGGGTGAAAAACTGTTTTTT.